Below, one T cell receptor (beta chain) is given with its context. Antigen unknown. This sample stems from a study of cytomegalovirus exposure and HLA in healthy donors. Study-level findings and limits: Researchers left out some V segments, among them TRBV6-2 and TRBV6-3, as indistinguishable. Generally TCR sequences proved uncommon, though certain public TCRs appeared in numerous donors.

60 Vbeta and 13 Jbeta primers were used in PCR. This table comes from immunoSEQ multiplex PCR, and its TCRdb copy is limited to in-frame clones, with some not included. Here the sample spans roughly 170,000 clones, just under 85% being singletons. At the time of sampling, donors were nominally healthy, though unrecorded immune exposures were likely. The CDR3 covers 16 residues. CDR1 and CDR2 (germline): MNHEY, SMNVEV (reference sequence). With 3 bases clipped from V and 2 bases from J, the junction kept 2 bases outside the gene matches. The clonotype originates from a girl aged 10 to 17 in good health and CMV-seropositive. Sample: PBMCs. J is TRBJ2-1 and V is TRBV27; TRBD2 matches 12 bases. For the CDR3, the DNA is TGTGCCAGCAGTTTGTCTAGCGGGGGGGCCTACAATGAGCAGTTCTTC. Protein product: CASSLSSGGAYNEQFF.